This T cell receptor beta chain was captured by sequencing in a study of early stage breast cancer tumors. Regarding the study as a whole: Tumors had approximately 2.5-fold higher T cell density than normal breast.

Looked up from germline, CDR1 is KGHSH and CDR2 is LQKENI. The CDR3 length is 15 residues. With V trimmed by 6 bases and J by 7 bases, 9 bases remained unmatched. Regarding this clone: What it binds is not known.

Each sample had two DNA replicates, 0.45 to 0.65 ug blood or about 1.5 ug tissue. Data came from immunoSEQ multiplex PCR; TCRdb stores just in-frame clones and leaves some out. The sample has 8,500 to 10,000 clones; 60% to 80% are singletons. This sequence was found in a person in their sixties or seventies with breast cancer. The sequenced sample consisted of normal breast tissue next to the tumor. The chain joins TRBV18 to TRBJ2-1; 10 positions agree with TRBD1. The CDR3 nucleotides are TGTGCCAGCTCCCTCAGACAGGGGGCGTTGAATGAGCAGTTCTTC. Amino acid sequence: CASSLRQGALNEQFF.